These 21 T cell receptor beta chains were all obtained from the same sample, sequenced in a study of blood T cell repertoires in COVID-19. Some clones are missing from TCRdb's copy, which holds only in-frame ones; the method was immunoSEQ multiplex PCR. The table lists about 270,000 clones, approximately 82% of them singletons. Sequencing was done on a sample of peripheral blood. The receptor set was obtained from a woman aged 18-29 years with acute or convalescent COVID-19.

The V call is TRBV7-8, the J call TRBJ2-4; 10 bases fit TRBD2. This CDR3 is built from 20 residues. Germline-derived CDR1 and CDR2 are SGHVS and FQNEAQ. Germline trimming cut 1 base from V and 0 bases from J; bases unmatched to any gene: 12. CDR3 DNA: TGTGCCAGCAGCTTAGAAAGATTCACTAGCGGGGTTCTAGCCAAAAACATTCAGTACTTC. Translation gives CASSLERFTSGVLAKNIQYF. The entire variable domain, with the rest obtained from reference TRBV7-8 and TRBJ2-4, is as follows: GAGVSQSPRYKVAKRGQDVALRCDPISGHVSLFWYQQALGQGPEFLTYFQNEAQLDKSGLPSDRFFAERPEGSVSTLKIQRTQQEDSAVYLCASSLERFTSGVLAKNIQYFGAGTRLSVL.

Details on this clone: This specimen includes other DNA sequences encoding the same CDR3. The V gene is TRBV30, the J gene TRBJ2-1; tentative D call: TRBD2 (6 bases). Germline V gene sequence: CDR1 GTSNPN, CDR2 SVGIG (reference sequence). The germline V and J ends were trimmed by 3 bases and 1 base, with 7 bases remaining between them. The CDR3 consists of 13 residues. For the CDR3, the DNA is TGTGCCTGGAGCGGGAGTTCCTACAATGAGCAGTTCTTC. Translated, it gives CAWSGSSYNEQFF.

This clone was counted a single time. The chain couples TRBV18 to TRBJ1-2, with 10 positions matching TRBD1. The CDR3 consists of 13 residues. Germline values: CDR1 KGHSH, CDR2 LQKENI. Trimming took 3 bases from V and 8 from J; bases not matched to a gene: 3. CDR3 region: CASSPGQGTGYTF. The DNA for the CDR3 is TGTGCCAGCTCACCGGGACAGGGGACAGGCTACACCTTC.

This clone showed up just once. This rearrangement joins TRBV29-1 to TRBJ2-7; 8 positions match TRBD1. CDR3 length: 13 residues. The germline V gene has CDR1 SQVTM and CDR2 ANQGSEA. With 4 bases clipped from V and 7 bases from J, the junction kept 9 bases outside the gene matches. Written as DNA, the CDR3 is TGCAGCGTTGGGTCTCAGGGGGCGGGGGAGCAGTACTTC. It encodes CSVGSQGAGEQYF.

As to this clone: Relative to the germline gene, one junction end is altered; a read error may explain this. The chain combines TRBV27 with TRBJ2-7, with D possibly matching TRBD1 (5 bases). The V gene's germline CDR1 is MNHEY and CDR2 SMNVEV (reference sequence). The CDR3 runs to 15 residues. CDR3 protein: CASSLTPVRGDPPSF. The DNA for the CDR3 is TGTGCCAGCAGTTTGACCCCAGTAAGGGGCGACCCTCCCTCCTTC.

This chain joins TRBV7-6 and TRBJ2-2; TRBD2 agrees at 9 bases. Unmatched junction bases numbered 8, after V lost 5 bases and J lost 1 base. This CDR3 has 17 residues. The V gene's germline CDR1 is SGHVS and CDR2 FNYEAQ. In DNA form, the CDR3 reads TGTGCCAGCAGCCTACATATAGCGGGAGAGAACACCGGGGAGCTGTTTTTT. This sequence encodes CASSLHIAGENTGELFF.

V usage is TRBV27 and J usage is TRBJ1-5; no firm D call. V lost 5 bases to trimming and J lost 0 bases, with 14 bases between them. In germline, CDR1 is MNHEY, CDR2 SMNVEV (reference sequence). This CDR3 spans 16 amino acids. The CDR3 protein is CASSPLTAYSNQPQHF. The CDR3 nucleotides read TGTGCCAGCAGTCCACTCACAGCTTATAGCAATCAGCCCCAGCATTTT.

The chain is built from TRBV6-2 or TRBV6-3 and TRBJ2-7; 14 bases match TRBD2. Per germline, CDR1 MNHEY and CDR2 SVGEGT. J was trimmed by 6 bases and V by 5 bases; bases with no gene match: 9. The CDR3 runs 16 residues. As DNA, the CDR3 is TGTGCCAGCAGTGCCCGACTAGCGGGAGGGAGAAGCGAGCAGTACTTC. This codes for CASSARLAGGRSEQYF.

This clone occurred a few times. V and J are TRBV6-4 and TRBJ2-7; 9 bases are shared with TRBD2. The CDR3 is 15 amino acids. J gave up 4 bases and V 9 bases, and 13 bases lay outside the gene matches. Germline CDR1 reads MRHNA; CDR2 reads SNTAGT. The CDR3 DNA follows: TGTGCCAGGAACGAAACCAGCGGGAGGAGATACGAGCAGTACTTC. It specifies CARNETSGRRYEQYF.

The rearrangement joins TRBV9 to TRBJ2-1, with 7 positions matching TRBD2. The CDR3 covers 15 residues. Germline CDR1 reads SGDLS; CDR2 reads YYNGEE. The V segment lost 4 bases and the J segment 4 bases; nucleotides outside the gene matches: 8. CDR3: CASSLTGTKYNEQFF. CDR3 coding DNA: TGTGCCAGCAGCTTAACCGGGACTAAGTACAATGAGCAGTTCTTC.

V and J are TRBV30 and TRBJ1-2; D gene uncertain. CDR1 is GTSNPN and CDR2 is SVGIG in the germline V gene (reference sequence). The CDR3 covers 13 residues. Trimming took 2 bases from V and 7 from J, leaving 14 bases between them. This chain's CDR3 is CAWSRQAGSGYTF. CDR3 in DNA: TGTGCCTGGAGTAGGCAGGCGGGGAGTGGCTACACCTTC.

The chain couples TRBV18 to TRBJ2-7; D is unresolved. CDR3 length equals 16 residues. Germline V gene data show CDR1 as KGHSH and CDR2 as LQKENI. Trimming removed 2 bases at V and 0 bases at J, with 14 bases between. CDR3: CASSPLNVRSSYEQYF. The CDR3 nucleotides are TGTGCCAGCTCACCATTGAATGTTAGAAGCTCCTACGAGCAGTACTTC.

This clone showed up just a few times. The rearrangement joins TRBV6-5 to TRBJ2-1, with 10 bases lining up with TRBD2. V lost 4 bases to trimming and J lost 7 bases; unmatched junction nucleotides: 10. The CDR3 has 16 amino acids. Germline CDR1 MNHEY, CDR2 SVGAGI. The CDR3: CASSSPSGGLRNEQFF. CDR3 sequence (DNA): TGTGCCAGCAGTTCCCCTAGCGGGGGTTTACGGAATGAGCAGTTCTTC.

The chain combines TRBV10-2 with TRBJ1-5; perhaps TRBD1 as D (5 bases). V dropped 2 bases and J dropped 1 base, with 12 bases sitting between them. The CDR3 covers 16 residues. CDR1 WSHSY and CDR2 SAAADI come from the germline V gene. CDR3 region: CASSEGQGVSNQPQHF. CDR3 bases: TGCGCCAGCAGTGAGGGGCAGGGTGTAAGCAATCAGCCCCAGCATTTT.

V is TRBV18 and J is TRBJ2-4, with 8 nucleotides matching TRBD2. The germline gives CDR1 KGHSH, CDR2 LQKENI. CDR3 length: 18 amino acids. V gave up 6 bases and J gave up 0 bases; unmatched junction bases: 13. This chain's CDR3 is CASSAAGVIFGAKNIQYF. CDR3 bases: TGTGCCAGCTCGGCAGCGGGAGTTATCTTCGGAGCCAAAAACATTCAGTACTTC.

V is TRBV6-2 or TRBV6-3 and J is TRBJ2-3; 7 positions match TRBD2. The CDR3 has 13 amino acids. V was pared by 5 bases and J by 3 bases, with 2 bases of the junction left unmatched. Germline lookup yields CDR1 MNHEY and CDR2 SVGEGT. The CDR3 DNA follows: TGTGCCAGCAGTAGCGGGATAACAGATACGCAGTATTTT. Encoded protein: CASSSGITDTQYF.

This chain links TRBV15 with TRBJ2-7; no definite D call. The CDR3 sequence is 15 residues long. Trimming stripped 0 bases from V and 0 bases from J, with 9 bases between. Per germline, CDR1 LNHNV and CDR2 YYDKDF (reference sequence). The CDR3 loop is CATSREYLSSYEQYF. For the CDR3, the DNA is TGTGCCACCAGCAGAGAATACCTATCCTCCTACGAGCAGTACTTC.

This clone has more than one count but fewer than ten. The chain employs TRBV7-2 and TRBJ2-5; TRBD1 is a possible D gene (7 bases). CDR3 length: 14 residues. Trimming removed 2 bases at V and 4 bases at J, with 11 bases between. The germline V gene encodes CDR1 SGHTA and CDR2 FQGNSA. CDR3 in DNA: TGTGCCAGCAGCTTAACTCAGGGGGGAGAGACCCAGTACTTC. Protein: CASSLTQGGETQYF.

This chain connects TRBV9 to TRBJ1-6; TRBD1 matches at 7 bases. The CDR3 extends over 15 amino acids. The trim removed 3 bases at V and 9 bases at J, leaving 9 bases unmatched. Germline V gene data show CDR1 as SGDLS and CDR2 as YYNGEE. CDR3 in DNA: TGTGCCAGCAGCGGGAAAACAGGGGCTGGTTCACCCCTCCACTTT. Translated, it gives CASSGKTGAGSPLHF.

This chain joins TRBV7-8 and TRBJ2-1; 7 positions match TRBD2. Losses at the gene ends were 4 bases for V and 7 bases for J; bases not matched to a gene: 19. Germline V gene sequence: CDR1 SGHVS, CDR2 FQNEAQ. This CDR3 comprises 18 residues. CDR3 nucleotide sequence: TGTGCCAGCAGCTCGACCAGTAGCGGGCGGGAAATGGGGAATGAGCAGTTCTTC. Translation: CASSSTSSGREMGNEQFF.

CDR3 coding DNA: TGCGCCAGCAGCTGGGGACAGGGTGACACAGATACGCAGTATTTT. It yields the protein CASSWGQGDTDTQYF. J is TRBJ2-3 and V is TRBV5-1, with 9 positions matching TRBD1. This CDR3 has 15 residues. The germline V gene encodes CDR1 SGHRS and CDR2 YFSETQ. J lost 2 bases, V lost 3 bases, and 4 bases had no gene match.